This T cell receptor beta chain originates from a study of T-cell memory formation after mild COVID-19 (dated by TCRdb to about 2021). Study-wide context: Most TCR sequence clusters were specific to one of the two donors. In a couple of donors, T-cell clones that expanded and contracted after mild COVID-19 were followed by sequencing TCRalpha and TCRbeta repertoires longitudinally. Two young, previously healthy adult volunteers, one female and one male, were included in the cohort.

Notes on this clonotype: Its recognized antigen is unknown. Nothing much larger sits one base from this clone, and base qualities are not available.

What the study reported, not specific to this receptor: Some responding clones were detected in pre-infection memory, which suggested that pre-existing cross-reactive memory T cells had joined the SARS-CoV-2 response. Balanced CD4/CD8 phenotypes were observed for clones contracting from day 15 to 85, whereas a bias towards CD4+ was observed for a second wave of clones expanding from day 15 to 37. Contracting CD4+ clones turned up mainly in the CM and EM memory subsets, whereas EMRA was where CD8+ clones were enriched. The study covered only two mild cases, and larger cohorts including severe cases with pre-infection samples were considered necessary. The second-wave clones that peaked on day 37 were not confirmed to be SARS-CoV-2 specific.

TCRdb names Illumina NovaSeq 6000 as the instrument used. Using 5'RACE with constant-segment primers, TCRalpha and TCRbeta cDNA libraries were constructed, with sample barcodes and unique molecular identifiers added in the process. RNA was extracted from every sample with Trizol reagent. The libraries were amplified in two PCR steps, and the second step added a second sample barcode and Illumina TruSeq adapters. Sequencing of libraries was performed on an Illumina NovaSeq with 2 x 150 bp paired-end reads. Turning to the authors' computational methods: With migec v1.2.7, reads were demultiplexed and then collapsed into UMI-guided consensus sequences. Using mixcr v2.1.11, UMI consensuses were aligned to TRA and TRB V and J templates and then assembled into clonotypes. A clonotype was counted as expanded or contracted only if both edgeR and NoisET called the change significant, with noise models trained on biological replicates. edgeR calls used a false discovery rate-adjusted p below 0.01 and a log2 fold-change threshold of 1. As an exploratory analysis of dynamics, PCA with hierarchical clustering was applied to max-normalized trajectories of the 1000 most abundant clonotypes. The CD4 or CD8 phenotype of responding clones was assigned using the separately sequenced CD4+ and CD8+ repertoires. TCRdb cleaned the public reads at Q25 with fastp, built clones with MiXCR and kept in-frame beta chains. Entries are consolidated by CDR3 protein sequence, retaining the most common genes and DNA. These V and J calls are TCRdb output, not the study's own analysis. The sample table lists about 290,000 distinct CDR3 sequences, roughly 18% of them with a count of one. More than 20% of the sample rests with the top ten.

Unmatched junction bases come to 2, with V trimmed by 0 bases and J by 3 bases. From the cysteine through the phenylalanine, the CDR3 covers 15 amino acids. Just CDR3 DNA is preserved here, 45 bases in frame from base 1. Reading the germline V gene gives CDR1 LGHNA and CDR2 YSLEER. PBMCs were isolated by Ficoll-Paque density gradient centrifugation. Sequenced: PBMCs or a T cell subset sorted from them (not recorded which). The sequence joins TRBV4-3 to TRBJ1-5; 7 nucleotides in the junction match TRBD1. The clonotype was recovered from a man between 18 and 29 years old who had mild COVID-19 (a few samples of this study predate the infection). The sample titles of this study are shuffled in the database, so cell type and time point are left out; the donor was told from shared clones. The CDR3 region: CASSQEDRPNQPQHF. The bases read TGCGCCAGCAGCCAAGAGGACAGGCCCAATCAGCCCCAGCATTTT.